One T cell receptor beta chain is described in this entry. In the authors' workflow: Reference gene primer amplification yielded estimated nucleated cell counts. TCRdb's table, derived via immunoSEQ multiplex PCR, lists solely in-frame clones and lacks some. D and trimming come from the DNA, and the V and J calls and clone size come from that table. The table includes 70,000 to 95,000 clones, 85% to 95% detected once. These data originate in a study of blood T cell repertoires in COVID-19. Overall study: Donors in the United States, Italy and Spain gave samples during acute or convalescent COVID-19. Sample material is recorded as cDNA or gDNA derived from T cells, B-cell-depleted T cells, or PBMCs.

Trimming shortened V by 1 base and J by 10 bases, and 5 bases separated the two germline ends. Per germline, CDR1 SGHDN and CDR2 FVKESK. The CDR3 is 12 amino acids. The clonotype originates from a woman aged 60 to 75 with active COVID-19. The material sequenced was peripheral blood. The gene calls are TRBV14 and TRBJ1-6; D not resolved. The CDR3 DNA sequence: TGTGCCAGCAGCCAAGGGCAGTCACCCCTCCACTTT. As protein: CASSQGQSPLHF.